The 8 T cell receptor beta chains below were found in one sample sequenced in a study of identifying expanded T cells in peripheral blood (dated by TCRdb to the late 2010s). The library was produced with the immunoSEQ multiplex PCR assay. In its TCRdb copy, this immuneACCESS table keeps in-frame sequences only and misses some clones. Where compared with another copy, unresolved V genes explain less than half of these, and the others have no known cause. Counted in this sample were about 94,000 clones; around 90% of them appeared once. Less than 6% of the sample goes to the ten largest clones. The sequencing input was blood. Receptor source: a person between 18 and 75 years old in good health.

The chain has TRBV19 and TRBJ2-3; 8 bases line up with TRBD1. V shed 6 bases, J shed 1 base, and the junction held 6 bases outside the gene matches. The CDR3 extends over 15 amino acids. Germline V CDR1 and CDR2: LNHDA, SQIVND (reference sequence). Here the CDR3 DNA reads TGTGCCAGTAGAACAGGGGGTTTAGGCACAGATACGCAGTATTTT. It translates to CASRTGGLGTDTQYF. Complete variable domain (other parts from reference TRBV19 and TRBJ2-3): DGGITQSPKYLFRKEGQNVTLSCEQNLNHDAMYWYRQDPGQGLRLIYYSQIVNDFQKGDIAEGYSVSREKKESFPLTVTSAQKNPTAFYLCASRTGGLGTDTQYFGPGTRLTVL.

This sequence joins TRBV30 and TRBJ2-4; a possible D gene is TRBD1 (7 bases). V lost 0 bases and J lost 5, with 14 bases in between. This CDR3 contains 15 residues. Germline CDR1 reads GTSNPN; CDR2 reads SVGIG (reference sequence). The CDR3 nucleotides are TGTGCCTGGAGTGTAGGAGGAGGGGGCCAAAACATTCAGTACTTC. Protein sequence: CAWSVGGGGQNIQYF.

This chain connects TRBV5-1 to TRBJ1-1; D possibly corresponds to TRBD1 (5 bases). V was pared by 1 base and J by 10 bases, with 17 bases between. The germline CDR1 and CDR2 sequences are SGHRS and YFSETQ. The CDR3 loop spans 14 amino acids. CDR3 DNA: TGCGCCAGCAGCTTGACACTGAGAGGGGCGCTAGCTTTCTTT. It encodes CASSLTLRGALAFF.

This chain connects TRBV2 to TRBJ2-7; 13 nucleotides match TRBD2. This CDR3 has 14 residues. The V and J ends lost 6 bases and 7 bases, in that order; junction bases with no gene match: 6. Germline V CDR1 and CDR2: SNHLY, FYNNEI. Here the CDR3 DNA reads TGTGCCAGCAGCTGGACTAGCGGGAGAAGTGAGCAGTACTTC. Its translation: CASSWTSGRSEQYF.

V usage is TRBV5-4 and J usage is TRBJ2-3, with D unresolved. Per germline, CDR1 SGHNT and CDR2 YYREEE (reference sequence). CDR3 length equals 13 residues. With 0 bases removed from V and 4 bases from J, the gap between germline ends came to 6 bases. The CDR3 region has the DNA TGTGCCAGCAGCTTGGGGAGAGCAGATACGCAGTATTTT. Amino acid sequence: CASSLGRADTQYF.

In DNA form, the CDR3 reads TGTGCCAGCAGTGAGGGGGCTCGTAGCAATCAGCCCCAGCATTTT. Protein: CASSEGARSNQPQHF. The V gene is TRBV6-1, the J gene TRBJ1-5, with D possibly TRBD1 on 6 matching bases. The V gene lost 3 bases and the J gene lost 0 bases, with 9 bases spanning the gap. The V gene's germline CDR1 is MNHNS and CDR2 SASEGT. The CDR3 spans 15 residues.

This sequence joins TRBV6-4 and TRBJ2-1; D is unresolved. The CDR3 has 14 residues. V was trimmed by 5 bases and J by 8 bases, leaving 16 bases between them. The germline V gene encodes CDR1 MRHNA and CDR2 SNTAGT. DNA for the CDR3: TGTGCCAGCAGTAGGTCCCTGGGTGAGGATGAGCAGTTCTTC. This translates into CASSRSLGEDEQFF.

The chain uses TRBV5-1 and TRBJ1-1; D is possibly TRBD1 (5 bases). The ends were cut back, 3 bases at V and 1 base at J, with 13 bases in the middle. Per germline, CDR1 SGHRS and CDR2 YFSETQ. The CDR3 sequence is 15 residues long. The CDR3 loop reads CASSSGGTSNTEAFF. CDR3 DNA: TGCGCCAGCAGCTCCGGGGGGACCTCGAACACTGAAGCTTTCTTT.